What follows are 18 T cell receptor beta chains derived from one specimen sequenced in a study of blood T cell repertoires in COVID-19. Measured with immunoSEQ multiplex PCR; TCRdb has only the in-frame clones, and not every one. Of around 250,000 clones in the sample, approximately 84% were seen once. Sequencing used PBMCs or T cells enriched from blood (not recorded which). The receptors stem from a man aged 18-30 years who had recovered from COVID-19.

The chain is built from TRBV9 and TRBJ2-3; TRBD1 matches 8 bases. The germline V gene encodes CDR1 SGDLS and CDR2 YYNGEE. After removal of 3 bases from V and 4 bases from J, the junction contained 4 bases not matched to a gene. The CDR3 is made up of 14 amino acids. As DNA, the CDR3 is TGTGCCAGCAGCGAGGGACAGGTCTCAGATACGCAGTATTTT. This encodes CASSEGQVSDTQYF.

This clone appeared a single time. V gene TRBV10-2 combines with J gene TRBJ1-2; D remains ambiguous. Germline CDR1 is WSHSY and CDR2 is SAAADI. V was trimmed by 0 bases and J by 3 bases, leaving 8 bases between them. CDR3 length: 14 amino acids. The CDR3 region has the DNA TGCGCCAGCAGTGAGTCATACGGTTACTATGGCTACACCTTC. It translates to CASSESYGYYGYTF.

The rearrangement uses TRBV7-2 and TRBJ2-1; 9 nucleotides agree with TRBD1. The CDR3 is 15 amino acids. V was pared by 1 base and J by 4 bases, with 2 bases of the junction left unmatched. Germline V gives CDR1 SGHTA, CDR2 FQGNSA. The CDR3 is CASSLGTGVYNEQFF. In nucleotides, the CDR3 is TGTGCCAGCAGCTTAGGGACAGGGGTGTACAATGAGCAGTTCTTC.

The J gene is TRBJ1-6, the V gene TRBV12-5; possibly TRBD1 for D (6 bases). The V end was cut by 8 bases, the J end by 6 bases, with 14 bases between. CDR3 length equals 14 residues. Germline V CDR1 and CDR2: LGHNT, FRNRAP. CDR3 sequence (DNA): TGTGCTAGTTCCCCAGGGGACCTTAATTCACCCCTCCACTTT. Translated, it gives CASSPGDLNSPLHF.

Concerning this clone itself: A read error may produce the germline difference seen at one junction end. The chain recombines TRBV7-7 with TRBJ2-2; a weak D match, TRBD1 (6 bases). Germline CDR1 SSHAT, CDR2 FNYEAQ (reference sequence). The CDR3 is made up of 14 amino acids. This CDR3 is CASSQGPNTGELFF. Written as DNA, the CDR3 is TGTGCTAGCAGCCAGGGGCCGAACACCGGGGAGCTGTTTTTT.

The gene calls are TRBV5-6 and TRBJ1-1, with 8 bases lining up with TRBD1. The CDR3 is 16 amino acids. The V and J ends lost 2 bases and 2 bases, in that order; junction bases with no gene match: 8. Germline CDR1 and CDR2: SGHDT and YYEEEE. Here the CDR3 reads CASSLKPTGVNTEAFF. The DNA for the CDR3 is TGTGCCAGCAGCTTAAAACCGACAGGGGTAAACACTGAAGCTTTCTTT.

V is TRBV7-9 and J is TRBJ2-5, with D perhaps TRBD2 (7 bases). This CDR3 region has 19 residues. With 2 bases removed from V and 4 bases from J, the gap between germline ends came to 26 bases. From germline, CDR1 is SEHNR and CDR2 FQNEAQ (reference sequence). CDR3 sequence reads: CASSLNPGRTGRGRETQYF. CDR3 nucleotides: TGTGCCAGCAGCTTAAACCCCGGGCGCACCGGGCGGGGGCGAGAGACCCAGTACTTC. The complete variable domain, with remaining parts taken from reference TRBV7-9 and TRBJ2-5, reads DTGVSQNPRHKITKRGQNVTFRCDPISEHNRLYWYRQTLGQGPEFLTYFQNEAQLEKSRLLSDRFSAERPKGSFSTLEIQRTEQGDSAMYLCASSLNPGRTGRGRETQYFGPGTRLLVL.

The rearrangement links TRBV6-5 to TRBJ2-7; 9 nucleotides agree with TRBD1. CDR1 MNHEY and CDR2 SVGAGI come from the germline V gene. V was pared by 0 bases and J by 6 bases, with 9 bases of the junction left unmatched. The CDR3 is 16 residues long. In nucleotides, the CDR3 is TGTGCCAGCAGTTACTCGAGACCGGGACAGGGCAGCGAGCAGTACTTC. The encoded protein is CASSYSRPGQGSEQYF.

The chain employs TRBV7-6 and TRBJ2-2, with 12 bases that match TRBD2. The CDR3 has 18 residues. CDR1 and CDR2 (germline): SGHVS, FNYEAQ. V gave up 1 base and J gave up 4 bases; unmatched junction bases: 7. CDR3 DNA sequence: TGTGCCAGCAGCTTAGGTCCGGCTAGCGGGAGGGCCACCGGGGAGCTGTTTTTT. Its protein product is CASSLGPASGRATGELFF.

The rearrangement uses TRBV9 and TRBJ2-1; a possible D gene is TRBD2 (6 bases). Germline CDR1 is SGDLS and CDR2 is YYNGEE. This CDR3 has 15 amino acids. V was pared by 4 bases and J by 0 bases, with 11 bases between. The CDR3 loop is CASSFGTASYNEQFF. CDR3 bases: TGTGCCAGCAGCTTTGGGACTGCCTCCTACAATGAGCAGTTCTTC.

Regarding this clone: One junction end disagrees with the germline gene, perhaps due to a read error. The chain couples TRBV5-1 to TRBJ2-3; weak D call: TRBD2 (6 bases). The CDR3 extends over 14 amino acids. CDR1 and CDR2 from the germline V gene are SGHRS and YFSETQ. CDR3 protein: CASSLVPSGDTQYF. Here the CDR3 DNA reads TGCGCCAGCAGTTTGGTTCCAAGCGGGGATACGCAGTATTTT.

The V call is TRBV28, the J call TRBJ2-4; 10 bases agree with TRBD2. V was pared by 4 bases and J by 10 bases, with 7 bases of the junction left unmatched. CDR3 length equals 14 residues. Germline CDR1 MDHEN, CDR2 SYDVKM. CDR3 coding DNA: TGTGCCAGCAGTTCCTCTAGCGGGAGCGGAATTCAGTACTTC. It translates to CASSSSSGSGIQYF.

This clone has just one count. The genes are TRBV4-2 and TRBJ2-7; tentatively, D is TRBD2 (7 bases). V was trimmed by 0 bases and J by 2 bases, leaving 14 bases between them. The CDR3 consists of 16 residues. Germline assignment: CDR1 LGHNA and CDR2 YNFKEQ. CDR3 sequence reads: CASSQESGGATYEQYF. CDR3 DNA: TGTGCCAGCAGCCAAGAGTCTGGGGGGGCGACCTACGAGCAGTACTTC.

The rearrangement joins TRBV6-1 to TRBJ2-7; a weak D match, TRBD1 (6 bases). The germline gives CDR1 MNHNS, CDR2 SASEGT. The V gene lost 4 bases and the J gene lost 1 base, with 23 bases spanning the gap. This CDR3 contains 18 residues. CDR3 DNA: TGTGCCAGCAGTGTTCAGACCGCAGGGGACACCCTATCCTACGAGCAGTACTTC. Translating it yields CASSVQTAGDTLSYEQYF.

This chain links TRBV27 with TRBJ2-1; D is ambiguous. This CDR3 is 15 amino acids long. The germline V gene has CDR1 MNHEY and CDR2 SMNVEV (reference sequence). The V end lost 1 base, the J end lost 4 bases, and 11 bases lay between the germline ends. CDR3 nucleotides: TGTGCCAGCAGTTTATGGCCTCCCCTTTACAATGAGCAGTTCTTC. It yields the protein CASSLWPPLYNEQFF.

The chain uses TRBV6-5 and TRBJ2-7, with 7 bases aligning to TRBD2. Trimming at V came to 1 base and at J to 1 base, leaving 7 bases not matched to a gene. The germline gives CDR1 MNHEY, CDR2 SVGAGI. The CDR3 totals 16 residues. The CDR3 loop reads CASSYWAGVRSYEQYF. In DNA, the CDR3 is TGTGCCAGCAGTTACTGGGCGGGGGTAAGATCCTACGAGCAGTACTTC.

V is TRBV6-5 and J is TRBJ1-5; D is perhaps TRBD1 (6 bases). The ends were cut back, 5 bases at V and 6 bases at J, with 14 bases in the middle. The germline CDR1 and CDR2 sequences are MNHEY and SVGAGI. The CDR3 has 14 residues. The CDR3 DNA reads TGTGCCAGCAGTCCGGACAGACGTTTTCAGCCCCAGCATTTT. As protein: CASSPDRRFQPQHF.

V and J are TRBV5-1 and TRBJ1-3; perhaps TRBD1 as D (5 bases). The germline V gene encodes CDR1 SGHRS and CDR2 YFSETQ. The V and J ends lost 0 bases and 2 bases respectively, with 9 bases between them. The CDR3 length is 15 residues. DNA for the CDR3: TGCGCCAGCAGCTTGGGATCGGGGGCTGGAAACACCATATATTTT. Translated, it gives CASSLGSGAGNTIYF.